The present T cell receptor beta chain was sequenced within a study of cytomegalovirus exposure and HLA in healthy donors. Broader study findings: Across donors, most TCRs were seen rarely, yet some public ones were widespread. Association with HLA alleles at 0.05 false discovery rate was found for 17,000 or so TCR beta sequences in a later analysis. In a later analysis, HLA-associated beta chains showed higher expansion and lower generation probabilities than comparable chains.

The primer mix had 60 Vbeta and 13 Jbeta primers. Original processing methods: Approximately 11 million of 70 million to 80 million unique TCR beta chains were shared, per a later count. Measured with immunoSEQ multiplex PCR; TCRdb has only the in-frame clones, and not every one. V and J calls and clone size follow that table, whereas D and trimming were derived from the DNA. The profile covers about 130,000 clones, with about 78% appearing a single time and roughly 2.7% taken by the ten largest. Trimming shortened V by 1 base and J by 4 bases, and 15 bases separated the two germline ends. From germline, CDR1 is SGHRS and CDR2 YFSETQ. The CDR3 loop spans 15 amino acids. Comments on this clone: Its target is not known.

The chain couples TRBV5-1 to TRBJ2-7; D perhaps matches TRBD1 (5 bases). The origin of this receptor is a human donor in good health. Sample: PBMCs. CDR3 sequence reads: CASSLSVGQIYEQYF. The CDR3 DNA reads as TGCGCCAGCAGCTTGAGTGTCGGACAAATATACGAGCAGTACTTC.